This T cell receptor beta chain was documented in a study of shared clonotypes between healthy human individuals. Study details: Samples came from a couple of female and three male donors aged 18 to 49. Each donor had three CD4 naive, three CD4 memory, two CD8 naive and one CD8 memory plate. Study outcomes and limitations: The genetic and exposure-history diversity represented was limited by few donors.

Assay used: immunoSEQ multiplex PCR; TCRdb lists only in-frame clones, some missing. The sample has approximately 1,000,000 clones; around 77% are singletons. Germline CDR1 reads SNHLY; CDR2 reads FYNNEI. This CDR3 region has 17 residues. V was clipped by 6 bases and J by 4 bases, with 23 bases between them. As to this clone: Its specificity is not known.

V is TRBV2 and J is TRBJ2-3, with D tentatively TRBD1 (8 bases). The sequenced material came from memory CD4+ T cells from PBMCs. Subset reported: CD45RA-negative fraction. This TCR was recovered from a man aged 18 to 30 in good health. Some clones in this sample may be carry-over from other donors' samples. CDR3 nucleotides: TGTGCCAGCAGCTTCCCCTTAACAGGGGGGGGTCCAGATACGCAGTATTTT. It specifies CASSFPLTGGGPDTQYF.